The text below deals with one T cell receptor (beta chain). There are a few counts of this clonotype. It lacks a known antigen. The input lacks base qualities; no much larger clone sits a single base away. The library came from 5' RACE. Instrument used: Illumina HiSeq 2000. A universal primer binding site was introduced by template switching, and a unique molecular identifier was present in the final cDNA, enabling accurate counting of TCR cDNA molecules. Specific primers in the conserved constant-segment region were used to synthesize first-strand cDNA for TCR alpha and beta chains. To control for contamination, every cDNA library was double barcoded, receiving both a SMART-Mk sample barcode and Illumina barcodes. TruSeq adapter sequences and Illumina sample barcodes were added in two successive PCR steps. TCR alpha and beta cDNA libraries were sequenced on the Illumina HiSeq platform with custom primers. In the source study's methods: MiGEC was used to process raw reads and extract unique molecular identifiers, and MiXCR was used to find CDR3 positions. For each individual, recombination models were inferred using an EM algorithm with the repgenHMM and IGoR tools. Shared clonotypes were analyzed with the tcR package in R, and sharing was normalized by the product of cloneset sizes. Out-of-frame nonproductive sequences were analyzed to study raw recombination free of thymic and clonal selection effects. Through fastp at Q25 and MiXCR, TCRdb rebuilt clones from the public reads, retaining in-frame beta chains. Rows with one shared CDR3 protein collapse into an entry with the most common genes and DNA. The V and J calls shown here were made by TCRdb, not taken from the authors' results. The sample table records roughly 1.6 million distinct CDR3 sequences; about 30% of these occur just once. Roughly 0.3% of the sample comes from the top ten.

This entry is derived from a study of identical twins (dated by TCRdb to the mid-2010s). Background for the entire study: TCR alpha and beta repertoires from monozygotic twins, unrelated adults of various ages and cord blood were deep-sequenced to test whether fetal clonotypes persist. To rule out contamination, the twin experiments were replicated at different times with different library preparation protocols.

From cysteine to phenylalanine, the CDR3 is 15 amino acids long. Only the CDR3 DNA is retained, 45 bases long and in frame from the first base. The V and J ends are trimmed by 0 bases and 0 bases, leaving 7 bases between them. From a lookup of the germline V gene, CDR1 and CDR2 are SGHTA and FQGNSA. Only healthy Caucasian donors were included. Results the study describes overall, beyond this receptor: Recombination models systematically underestimated out-of-frame TCR alpha sharing in monozygotic twins but agreed with sharing between unrelated individuals. Invariant T cells such as MAIT and iNKT could partly confound zero-insertion analyses, although diverse VJ usage argued against such confounding for most clonotypes. Compared with coincidental sharing between unrelated individuals, out-of-frame TCR alpha sequences shared between twins had an excess of sequences with low generation probability. Because the same donors could not be followed over many years, the conclusions depended on cross-sectional statistical analysis. Abundant cord blood beta clonotypes carried fewer insertions; young adult naive repertoires showed a weaker similar trend, while memory repertoires showed none. Excess twin sharing in beta out-of-frame sequences was weaker because fewer shared sequences lowered the signal-to-noise ratio.

The clonotype was recovered from a newborn girl in good health. Sequenced input: cord blood. The V and J segments used are TRBV7-2 and TRBJ2-3, and the D gene may be TRBD1, 5 bases matching. The CDR3: CASSLATASTDTQYF. The nucleotides read TGTGCCAGCAGCTTAGCGACAGCTAGCACAGATACGCAGTATTTT.